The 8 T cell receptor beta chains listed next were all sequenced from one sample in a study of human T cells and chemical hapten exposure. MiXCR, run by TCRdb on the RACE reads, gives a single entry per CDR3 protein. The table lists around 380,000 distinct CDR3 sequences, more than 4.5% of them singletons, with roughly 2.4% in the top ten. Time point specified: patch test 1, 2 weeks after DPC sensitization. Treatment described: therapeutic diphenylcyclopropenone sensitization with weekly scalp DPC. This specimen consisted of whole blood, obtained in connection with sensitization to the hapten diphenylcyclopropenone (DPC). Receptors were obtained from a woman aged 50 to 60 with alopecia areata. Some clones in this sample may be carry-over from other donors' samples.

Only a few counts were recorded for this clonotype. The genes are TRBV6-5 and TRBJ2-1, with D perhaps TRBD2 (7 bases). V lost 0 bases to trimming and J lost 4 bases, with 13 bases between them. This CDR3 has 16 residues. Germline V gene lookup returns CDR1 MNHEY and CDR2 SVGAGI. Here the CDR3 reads CASSYSVRGRYNEQFF. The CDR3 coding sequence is TGTGCCAGCAGTTACTCGGTGCGGGGGCGGTACAATGAGCAGTTCTTC.

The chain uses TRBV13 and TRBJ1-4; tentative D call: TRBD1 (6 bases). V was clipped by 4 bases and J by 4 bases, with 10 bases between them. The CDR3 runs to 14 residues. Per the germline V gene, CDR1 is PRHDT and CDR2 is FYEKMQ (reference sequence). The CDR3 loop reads CASSSGQFNEKLFF. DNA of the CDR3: TGTGCCAGCAGCTCTGGACAGTTTAATGAAAAACTGTTTTTT.

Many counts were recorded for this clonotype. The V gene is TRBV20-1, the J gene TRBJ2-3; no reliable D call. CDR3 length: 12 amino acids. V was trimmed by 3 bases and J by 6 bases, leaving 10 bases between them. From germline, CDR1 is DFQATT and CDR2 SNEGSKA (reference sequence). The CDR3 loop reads CSARDVGDTQYF. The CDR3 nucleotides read TGCAGTGCTAGGGACGTGGGGGATACGCAGTATTTT.

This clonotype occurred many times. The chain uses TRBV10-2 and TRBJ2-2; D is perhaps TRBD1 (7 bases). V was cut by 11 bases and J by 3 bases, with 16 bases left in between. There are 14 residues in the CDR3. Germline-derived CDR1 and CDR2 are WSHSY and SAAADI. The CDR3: CAAGGGGHTGELFF. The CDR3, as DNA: TGCGCCGCAGGCGGAGGGGGCCACACCGGGGAGCTGTTTTTT.

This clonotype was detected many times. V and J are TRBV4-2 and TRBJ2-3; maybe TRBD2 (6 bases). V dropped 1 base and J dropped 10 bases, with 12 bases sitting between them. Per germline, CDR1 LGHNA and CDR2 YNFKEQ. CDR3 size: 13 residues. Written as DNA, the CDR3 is TGTGCCAGCAGCCAAGCGGAGGGAGTCGCGCAGTATTTT. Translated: CASSQAEGVAQYF.

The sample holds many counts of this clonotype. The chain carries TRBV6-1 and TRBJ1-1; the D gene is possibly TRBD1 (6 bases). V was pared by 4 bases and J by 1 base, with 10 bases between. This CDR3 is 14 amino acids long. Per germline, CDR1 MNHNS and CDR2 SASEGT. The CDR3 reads CASSGQAPNTEAFF. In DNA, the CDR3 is TGTGCCAGCAGTGGACAGGCTCCGAACACTGAAGCTTTCTTT.

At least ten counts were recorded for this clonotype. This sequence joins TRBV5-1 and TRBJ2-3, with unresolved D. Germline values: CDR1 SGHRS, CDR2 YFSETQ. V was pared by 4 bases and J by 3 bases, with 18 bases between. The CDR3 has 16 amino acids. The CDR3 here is CASSVNGGGGTDTQYF. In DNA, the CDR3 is TGCGCCAGCAGCGTGAACGGTGGTGGTGGTACAGATACGCAGTATTTT.

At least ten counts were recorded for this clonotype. CDR3 region: CASSPQGALGEKLFF. The CDR3, as DNA: TGTGCCAGCAGCCCCCAGGGGGCGCTTGGCGAAAAACTGTTTTTT. The genes are TRBV7-2 and TRBJ1-4; 8 nucleotides align to TRBD1. Germline assignment: CDR1 SGHTA and CDR2 FQGNSA. V lost 5 bases and J lost 8; bases outside the gene matches: 10. This CDR3 is 15 amino acids long.